This passage covers 27 T cell receptor beta chains from one sample sequenced in a study of T cell repertoires in cytomegalovirus infection. TCRdb re-called the reads with MiXCR, one entry per CDR3 protein. The repertoire includes some 250,000 distinct CDR3 sequences, approximately 9.2% of them detected once, and roughly 16% sits in the top ten. Sample: PBMCs. These receptors were collected from a human donor in good health (CMV status not recorded). Some clones in this sample may be carry-over from other donors' samples.

This clonotype is deemed large. The chain links TRBV12-3 or TRBV12-4 to TRBJ1-1; D is undetermined. The CDR3 totals 13 residues. The V end lost 6 bases, the J end lost 1 base, and 9 bases lay between the germline ends. Here the CDR3 reads CASSIQRNTEAFF. For the CDR3, the DNA is TGTGCCAGCAGCATACAGAGGAACACTGAAGCTTTCTTT.

In regard to this clonotype: The conserved final phenylalanine or tryptophan is absent from the CDR3, which likely points to a read error. The chain employs TRBV4-3 and TRBJ1-6; 7 bases map to TRBD1. Germline loops: CDR1 LGHNA, CDR2 YSLEER. The CDR3 consists of 23 residues. V shed 2 bases, J shed 6 bases, and the junction held 28 bases outside the gene matches. Here the CDR3 DNA reads TGCGCCAGCAGCCAAAAACAGAGAGGGGGAGGGACAGTTCGCCGTGAGATTAATTCACCCCTCCACCTT. Its protein is CASSQKQRGGGTVRREINSPLHL.

This clonotype was counted many times. This sequence joins TRBV7-8 and TRBJ1-5; 8 bases align to TRBD1. V dropped 3 bases and J dropped 6; count of bases not matched to a gene: 7. This CDR3 contains 15 residues. The germline V gene encodes CDR1 SGHVS and CDR2 FQNEAQ. DNA for the CDR3: TGTGCCAGCAGCTTTGACGGACAGGGAGGTCAGCCCCAGCATTTT. Its translation: CASSFDGQGGQPQHF.

V and J are TRBV11-2 and TRBJ2-5, with 10 bases matching TRBD2. From germline, CDR1 is SGHAT and CDR2 FQNNGV. The V gene end was trimmed by 7 bases and the J gene end by 2 bases; junction bases not matched to a gene: 4. The CDR3 length is 14 residues. This chain's CDR3 is CASKLAGKQETQYF. The CDR3 DNA reads as TGTGCCAGCAAACTAGCGGGGAAGCAAGAGACCCAGTACTTC.

This clonotype was seen more than once but under ten times. V gene TRBV20-1 combines with J gene TRBJ1-6; 7 bases align to TRBD1. J was trimmed by 7 bases and V by 5 bases; bases with no gene match: 14. The CDR3 runs to 16 residues. Germline CDR1 DFQATT, CDR2 SNEGSKA (reference sequence). CDR3 in DNA: TGCAGTGCTCCCGAAGGAGGGCAGGGGGGAAATTCACCCCTCCACTTT. Protein product: CSAPEGGQGGNSPLHF.

This clonotype showed up just a few times. The CDR3 DNA sequence: TGTGCCAGCAGCTGGGGACTAGCGGGACAAAGTAACAATGAGCAGTTCTTC. Its translation is CASSWGLAGQSNNEQFF. The chain has TRBV7-8 and TRBJ2-1; TRBD2 matches at 13 bases. CDR1 SGHVS and CDR2 FQNEAQ come from the germline V gene. V lost 4 bases and J lost 5; bases outside the gene matches: 8. The CDR3 has 17 residues.

This chain joins TRBV29-1 and TRBJ1-1; the D is unclear. The germline V and J ends were trimmed by 3 bases and 5 bases, with 19 bases remaining between them. The CDR3 runs to 15 residues. CDR1 is SQVTM, CDR2 ANQGSEA, per germline. CDR3 DNA sequence: TGCAGCGTTGACGAAGGTTTGACGGTTCGGACTGAAGCTTTCTTT. This encodes CSVDEGLTVRTEAFF.

V gene TRBV19 combines with J gene TRBJ2-3; D gene unclear. Germline V CDR1 and CDR2: LNHDA, SQIVND (reference sequence). CDR3 length equals 13 residues. V lost 5 bases, J lost 11 bases, and 17 bases lay in between. CDR3 region: CASSEAASVGQYF. CDR3 DNA: TGTGCCAGTAGTGAGGCGGCTTCAGTGGGGCAGTATTTT.

At least ten counts were recorded for this clonotype. This sequence joins TRBV7-6 and TRBJ1-1; D gene unclear. The CDR3 has 12 residues. Trimming pared 2 bases from V and 6 bases from J, leaving 7 bases between. In germline, CDR1 is SGHVS, CDR2 FNYEAQ. The CDR3 region has the DNA TGTGCCAGCAGCTTAATCAGGCCTGAAGCTTTCTTT. Translation gives CASSLIRPEAFF.

This clonotype was seen ten or more times. The chain has TRBV6-2 or TRBV6-3 and TRBJ2-1; D is possibly TRBD2 (6 bases). CDR1 is MNHEY and CDR2 is SVGEGT in the germline V gene. Deletions cut 2 bases from V and 4 bases from J, with 18 bases between. The CDR3 has 17 amino acids. CDR3 DNA: TGTGCCAGCAGTTACGGGGCGGGGAGCTACCCGTACAATGAGCAGTTCTTC. This gives the protein CASSYGAGSYPYNEQFF.

This clonotype was recorded many times. This chain joins TRBV28 and TRBJ1-5; tentative D call: TRBD1 (5 bases). V shed 5 bases and J shed 7 bases, with 21 bases lying between them. The CDR3 runs to 16 residues. CDR1 is MDHEN, CDR2 SYDVKM, per germline. The chain's CDR3 is CASSTDRPLKPQPQHF. CDR3 coding DNA: TGTGCCAGCAGTACCGACAGACCCTTGAAGCCCCAGCCCCAGCATTTT.

This clonotype was counted ten times or more. The V and J genes are TRBV7-6 and TRBJ2-2; D uncertain. V was clipped by 1 base and J by 0 bases, with 9 bases between them. The CDR3 extends over 16 amino acids. Germline CDR1 SGHVS, CDR2 FNYEAQ. The CDR3 spells CASSLETGSNTGELFF. Written as DNA, the CDR3 is TGTGCCAGCAGCTTAGAAACTGGTTCGAACACCGGGGAGCTGTTTTTT.

This clonotype was seen only a few times. This chain connects TRBV6-2 or TRBV6-3 to TRBJ2-7; the D gene is possibly TRBD2 (5 bases). V was cut by 0 bases and J by 6 bases, with 9 bases left in between. This CDR3 is 13 amino acids long. Germline CDR1 reads MNHEY; CDR2 reads SVGEGT. The CDR3 loop reads CASSYSMRVEQYF. The CDR3 nucleotides read TGTGCCAGCAGTTACTCGATGAGGGTCGAGCAGTACTTC.

This clonotype was seen many times. The rearrangement joins TRBV7-2 to TRBJ2-5; 8 bases are shared with TRBD2. J was trimmed by 5 bases and V by 2 bases; bases with no gene match: 4. This CDR3 region has 14 residues. The germline V gene encodes CDR1 SGHTA and CDR2 FQGNSA. The CDR3 loop reads CASSLPGGRETQYF. As DNA, the CDR3 is TGTGCCAGCAGCTTACCGGGAGGGAGGGAGACCCAGTACTTC.

This clonotype has ten or more counts. The V call is TRBV19, the J call TRBJ2-1; TRBD1 matches 9 bases. The CDR3 spans 15 residues. Losses at the gene ends were 3 bases for V and 5 bases for J; bases not matched to a gene: 5. Germline lookup yields CDR1 LNHDA and CDR2 SQIVND (reference sequence). The CDR3 DNA follows: TGTGCCAGTAGTATGGCAGGGACAGGGAACAATGAGCAGTTCTTC. Its protein is CASSMAGTGNNEQFF.

This clonotype appeared many times. The CDR3 spells CASSLVSGSSGNTIYF. CDR3 sequence (DNA): TGTGCCAGCAGCTTAGTTTCAGGGAGCTCTGGAAACACCATATATTTT. This chain joins TRBV7-2 and TRBJ1-3, with D tentatively TRBD1 (5 bases). From germline, CDR1 is SGHTA and CDR2 FQGNSA. The CDR3 length is 16 residues. V lost 1 base, J lost 0 bases, and 10 bases lay in between.

This clonotype was observed at least ten times. This rearrangement joins TRBV7-2 to TRBJ2-1; 10 nucleotides match TRBD2. This CDR3 has 15 amino acids. V lost 7 bases and J lost 10; bases outside the gene matches: 13. Germline V gene sequence: CDR1 SGHTA, CDR2 FQGNSA. The CDR3: CASTSNLAGAPEQFF. The CDR3 region has the DNA TGTGCCAGCACCTCCAACCTAGCGGGAGCCCCCGAGCAGTTCTTC. The full variable domain, rest sourced from reference TRBV7-2 and TRBJ2-1, is GAGVSQSPSNKVTEKGKDVELRCDPISGHTALYWYRQSLGQGLEFLIYFQGNSAPDKSGLPSDRFSAERTGGSVSTLTIQRTQQEDSAVYLCASTSNLAGAPEQFFGPGTRLTVL.

This clonotype was counted at least ten times. V is TRBV7-2 and J is TRBJ2-1; possibly TRBD2 for D (6 bases). The V and J ends lost 3 bases and 7 bases respectively, with 13 bases between them. This CDR3 spans 14 amino acids. Germline CDR1 is SGHTA and CDR2 is FQGNSA. The CDR3 loop reads CASSLDAGRNEQFF. The CDR3 DNA follows: TGTGCCAGCAGCTTGGACGCAGGGAGGAATGAGCAGTTCTTC.

In this sample, this clonotype turned up a few times. V usage is TRBV6-1 and J usage is TRBJ1-1, with D unclear. V was clipped by 8 bases and J by 0 bases, with 4 bases between them. The CDR3 is 11 residues long. Germline CDR1 MNHNS, CDR2 SASEGT. CDR3 in DNA: TGTGCCAGCTTCTTGAACACTGAAGCTTTCTTT. Translating it yields CASFLNTEAFF.

This clonotype was counted between two and nine times. The rearrangement links TRBV11-3 to TRBJ1-2; no reliable D call. This CDR3 contains 13 residues. V was shortened by 3 bases and J by 4 bases, with 9 bases between the two germline ends. The germline V gene encodes CDR1 SGHNT and CDR2 YENEEA. DNA for the CDR3: TGTGCCAGCAGCTTTGAGGATGGCTATGGCTACACCTTC. It yields the protein CASSFEDGYGYTF.

This clonotype was counted at least ten times. The CDR3 loop is CASSLQSRGYTF. In DNA, the CDR3 is TGTGCCAGCAGTCTACAAAGCAGGGGCTACACCTTC. The genes are TRBV28 and TRBJ1-2; D gene unclear. Germline-derived CDR1 and CDR2 are MDHEN and SYDVKM. This CDR3 comprises 12 residues. The V gene lost 5 bases and the J gene lost 8 bases, with 12 bases spanning the gap.

The chain recombines TRBV11-3 with TRBJ2-5, with TRBD1 as a possible D gene (7 bases). The CDR3 runs 14 residues. Germline lookup yields CDR1 SGHNT and CDR2 YENEEA. V lost 4 bases and J lost 5, with 14 bases in between. CDR3 amino acids: CASSSNRGLETQYF. Written as DNA, the CDR3 is TGTGCCAGCAGCTCGAACAGGGGACTGGAGACCCAGTACTTC.

This chain uses TRBV20-1 with TRBJ1-2; a possible D gene is TRBD1 (6 bases). The germline V gene encodes CDR1 DFQATT and CDR2 SNEGSKA (reference sequence). The CDR3 spans 13 residues. V lost 3 bases, J lost 6 bases, and 14 bases lay in between. The CDR3 loop reads CSARTAGVDGYTF. The CDR3 bases are TGCAGTGCTAGGACGGCAGGGGTAGATGGCTACACCTTC.

This clonotype was picked up many times. The chain employs TRBV28 and TRBJ1-2, with D tentatively TRBD1 (6 bases). This CDR3 comprises 14 residues. Germline-derived CDR1 and CDR2 are MDHEN and SYDVKM. V lost 6 bases, J lost 4 bases, and 15 bases lay in between. This CDR3 reads CASSYREVVYGYTF. The CDR3 DNA sequence: TGTGCCAGCAGCTACAGGGAAGTGGTCTATGGCTACACCTTC.

The rearrangement uses TRBV20-1 and TRBJ1-2, with a weak D call TRBD1 (6 bases). Germline CDR1 and CDR2: DFQATT and SNEGSKA (reference sequence). CDR3 length equals 14 residues. V gave up 6 bases and J gave up 4 bases, with 18 bases separating them. CDR3 coding DNA: TGCAGTGCCTACATGGGTCAGGGGAGCTATGGCTACACCTTC. Protein sequence: CSAYMGQGSYGYTF.

This clonotype was seen at least ten times. The chain uses TRBV7-9 and TRBJ2-2, with TRBD1 matching over 7 bases. From germline, CDR1 is SEHNR and CDR2 FQNEAQ (reference sequence). This CDR3 comprises 13 residues. J lost 6 bases, V lost 7 bases, and 5 bases had no gene match. The chain's CDR3 is CASNRGEAGELFF. The DNA for the CDR3 is TGTGCCAGCAACAGGGGAGAGGCCGGGGAGCTGTTTTTT.

This clonotype occurred many times. The chain joins TRBV25-1 to TRBJ1-4; 9 bases agree with TRBD1. This CDR3 comprises 13 residues. Germline CDR1 reads MGHDK; CDR2 reads SYGVNS. For the CDR3, the DNA is TGTGCTACCGGAGGGACAGGGCTCGAAAAACTGTTTTTT. Translation: CATGGTGLEKLFF.